This T cell receptor (beta chain) was retrieved from a study of CD8+ T cells in alopecia areata. From alopecia areata patients, lesional scalp punch biopsies and peripheral blood were collected. Points on this clone: What it binds is not known.

Extraction of RNA preceded its reverse transcription into cDNA, which served as the sequencing template. TCRdb keeps only in-frame clones here, not all; method: immunoSEQ multiplex PCR. The sample has approximately 89,000 clones, roughly 47% seen once. Study-wide results and caveats: Scalp sample sequencing also detects resident alphabeta T cells of normal skin.

The CDR3 totals 14 residues. Germline CDR1 and CDR2: MDHEN and SYDVKM. Germline trimming cut 8 bases from V and 2 bases from J; bases unmatched to any gene: 8. Sequenced input: NKG2D-high CD8+ T cells sorted from blood. This chain connects TRBV28 to TRBJ2-5; TRBD2 agrees at 7 bases. This sequence originates from a human donor with alopecia areata. The CDR3 nucleotides read TGTGCCAGCGAACCCGCAGCGGGACAAGAGACCCAGTACTTC. This codes for CASEPAAGQETQYF.